This record concerns one T cell receptor (beta chain) sequence. In germline, CDR1 is MNHEY, CDR2 SVGAGI. This CDR3 region has 13 residues. Trimming took 7 bases from V and 7 from J; bases not matched to a gene: 7. These data are taken from a study of blood T cell repertoires in COVID-19. Turning to the study itself: From the United States, Italy and Spain came samples of acute and convalescent COVID-19. T cells, B-cell-depleted T cells, or PBMCs provided the cDNA or gDNA that served as material.

Authors' analysis steps: Counts of nucleated cells, estimated from reference gene primer amplification, were obtained. Sequenced by immunoSEQ multiplex PCR; TCRdb stores in-frame clones only, minus some. The V and J calls and the clone size are those of that table, but D and trimming were determined from the DNA. Of about 220,000 clones listed, about four fifths were seen once; the top ten hold around 3.5%. V is TRBV6-5 and J is TRBJ1-1, with 9 bases fitting TRBD1. The sequenced sample consisted of peripheral blood. The source is a woman aged 80 or over with acute or convalescent COVID-19. CDR3 region: CASIPDRGFEAFF. The CDR3 nucleotides read TGTGCCAGCATCCCGGACAGGGGTTTTGAAGCTTTCTTT.